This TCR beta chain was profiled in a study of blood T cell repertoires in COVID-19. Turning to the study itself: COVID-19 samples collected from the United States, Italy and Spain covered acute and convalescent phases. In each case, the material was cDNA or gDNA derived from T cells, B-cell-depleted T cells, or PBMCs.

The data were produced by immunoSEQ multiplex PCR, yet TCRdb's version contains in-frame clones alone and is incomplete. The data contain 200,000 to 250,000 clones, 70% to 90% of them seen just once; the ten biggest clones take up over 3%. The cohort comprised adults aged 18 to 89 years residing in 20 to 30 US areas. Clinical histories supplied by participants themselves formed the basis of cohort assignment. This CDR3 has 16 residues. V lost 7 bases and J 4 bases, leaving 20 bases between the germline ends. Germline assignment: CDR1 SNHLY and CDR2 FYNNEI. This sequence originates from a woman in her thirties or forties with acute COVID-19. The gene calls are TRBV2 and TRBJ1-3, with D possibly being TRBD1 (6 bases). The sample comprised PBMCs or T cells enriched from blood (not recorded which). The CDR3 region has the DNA TGTGCCAGCATGATCAGCCTAACAGGGATCGGAAACACCATATATTTT. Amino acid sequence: CASMISLTGIGNTIYF. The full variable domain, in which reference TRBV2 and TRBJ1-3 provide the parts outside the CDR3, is EPEVTQTPSHQVTQMGQEVILRCVPISNHLYFYWYRQILGQKVEFLVSFYNNEISEKSEIFDDQFSVERPDGSNFTLKIRSTKLEDSAMYFCASMISLTGIGNTIYFGEGSWLTVV.